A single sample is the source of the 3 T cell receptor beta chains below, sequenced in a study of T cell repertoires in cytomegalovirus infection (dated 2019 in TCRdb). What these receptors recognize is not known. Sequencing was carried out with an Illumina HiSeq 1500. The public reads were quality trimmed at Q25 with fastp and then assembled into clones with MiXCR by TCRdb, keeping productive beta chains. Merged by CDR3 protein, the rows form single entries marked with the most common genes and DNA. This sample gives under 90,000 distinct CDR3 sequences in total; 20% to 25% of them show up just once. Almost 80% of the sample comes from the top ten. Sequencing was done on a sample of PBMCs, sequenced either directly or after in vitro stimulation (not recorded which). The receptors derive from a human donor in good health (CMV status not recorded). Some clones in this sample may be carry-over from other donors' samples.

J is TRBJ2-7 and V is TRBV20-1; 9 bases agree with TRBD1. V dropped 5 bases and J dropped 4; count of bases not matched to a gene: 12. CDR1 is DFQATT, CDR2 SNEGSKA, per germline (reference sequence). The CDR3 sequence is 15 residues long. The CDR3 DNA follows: TGCAGTGCTGGATACGGGACAGGGATTAAGTACGAGCAGTACTTC. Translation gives CSAGYGTGIKYEQYF.

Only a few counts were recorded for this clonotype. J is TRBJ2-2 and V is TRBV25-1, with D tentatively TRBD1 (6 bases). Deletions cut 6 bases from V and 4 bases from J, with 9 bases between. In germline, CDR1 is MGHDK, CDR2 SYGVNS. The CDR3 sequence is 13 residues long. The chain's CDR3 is CASRPTGTGELFF. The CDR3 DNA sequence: TGTGCCAGCAGGCCGACAGGCACCGGGGAGCTGTTTTTT.

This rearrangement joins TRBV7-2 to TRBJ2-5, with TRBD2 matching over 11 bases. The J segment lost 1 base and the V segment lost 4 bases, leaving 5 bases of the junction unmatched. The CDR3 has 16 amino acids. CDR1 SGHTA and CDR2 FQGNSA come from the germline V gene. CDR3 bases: TGTGCCAGCAGCTGGGGGACTAGCGGCATCCAAGAGACCCAGTACTTC. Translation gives CASSWGTSGIQETQYF.